The 20 T cell receptor beta chains listed next were all sequenced from one sample in a study of OX40 agonist ivuxolimab in advanced cancers. Only in-frame clones appear in the TCRdb table, and some are missing; sequencing was by immunoSEQ multiplex PCR. The sample consists of over 35,000 clones, 80% to 90% of them appearing once. The sequencing used CD4+ or CD8+ T cells sorted from blood, collected in a trial of the OX40 agonist ivuxolimab. Receptors originate from an adult with an advanced solid tumor such as melanoma, head and neck, liver or kidney cancer.

The genes are TRBV28 and TRBJ2-5; D call uncertain. Deletions cut 5 bases from V and 4 bases from J, with 14 bases between. Germline CDR1 reads MDHEN; CDR2 reads SYDVKM. This CDR3 is built from 14 residues. The CDR3 reads CASSLPVVGETQYF. DNA of the CDR3: TGTGCCAGCAGTCTGCCCGTTGTCGGAGAGACCCAGTACTTC. The whole variable domain, filled in from reference TRBV28 and TRBJ2-5, reads DVKVTQSSRYLVKRTGEKVFLECVQDMDHENMFWYRQDPGLGLRLIYFSYDVKMKEKGDIPEGYSVSREKKERFSLILESASTNQTSMYLCASSLPVVGETQYFGPGTRLLVL.

V and J are TRBV19 and TRBJ2-5, with TRBD1 identical over 9 bases. Germline CDR1 reads LNHDA; CDR2 reads SQIVND (reference sequence). The CDR3 loop spans 16 amino acids. V shed 5 bases and J 5 bases; nucleotides not matched to a gene: 12. CDR3 sequence reads: CASSSSPGTGLETQYF. Here the CDR3 DNA reads TGTGCCAGTAGTTCCTCCCCCGGGACAGGGCTGGAGACCCAGTACTTC. The complete variable domain, with remaining parts taken from reference TRBV19 and TRBJ2-5, reads DGGITQSPKYLFRKEGQNVTLSCEQNLNHDAMYWYRQDPGQGLRLIYYSQIVNDFQKGDIAEGYSVSREKKESFPLTVTSAQKNPTAFYLCASSSSPGTGLETQYFGPGTRLLVL.

This clone showed up just a few times. This sequence joins TRBV2 and TRBJ2-7; 8 positions agree with TRBD2. The germline gives CDR1 SNHLY, CDR2 FYNNEI. The CDR3 sequence is 15 residues long. J gave up 2 bases and V 3 bases, and 6 bases lay outside the gene matches. Here the CDR3 DNA reads TGTGCCAGCAGTGATTTGGCGGGAGGACCCTACGAGCAGTACTTC. Residues: CASSDLAGGPYEQYF.

The J gene is TRBJ1-5, the V gene TRBV4-3; D is ambiguous. The CDR3 length is 13 residues. Per the germline V gene, CDR1 is LGHNA and CDR2 is YSLEER. The V and J ends lost 1 base and 6 bases respectively, with 7 bases between them. The CDR3: CASSQGMRQPQHF. In nucleotides, the CDR3 is TGCGCCAGCAGCCAAGGCATGCGTCAGCCCCAGCATTTT.

This clone was seen just once. The gene calls are TRBV11-2 and TRBJ2-7; 8 nucleotides match TRBD2. Germline values: CDR1 SGHAT, CDR2 FQNNGV. V gave up 2 bases and J gave up 0 bases; unmatched junction bases: 0. The CDR3 is 14 amino acids. CDR3 in DNA: TGTGCCAGCAGCTTAAGCGGGGGCTCCTACGAGCAGTACTTC. This gives the protein CASSLSGGSYEQYF.

The rearrangement joins TRBV6-6 to TRBJ1-2; no definite D call. The CDR3 spans 13 residues. The germline V and J ends were trimmed by 6 bases and 0 bases, with 8 bases remaining between them. Germline loops: CDR1 MNHNY, CDR2 SVGAGI (reference sequence). This CDR3 is CASSQFPNYGYTF. CDR3 DNA: TGTGCCAGCAGCCAATTTCCTAACTATGGCTACACCTTC.

This clone has more than one count but fewer than ten. The V call is TRBV19, the J call TRBJ2-5, with 9 bases matching TRBD1. The CDR3 consists of 15 residues. The germline V gene has CDR1 LNHDA and CDR2 SQIVND (reference sequence). Trimming at V came to 6 bases and at J to 4 bases, leaving 9 bases not matched to a gene. The CDR3 nucleotides read TGTGCCAGTAGCCAACCGGGACAGGGTGGAGAGACCCAGTACTTC. It codes for CASSQPGQGGETQYF.

The chain is built from TRBV2 and TRBJ2-3; D is perhaps TRBD1 (5 bases). Germline V gene sequence: CDR1 SNHLY, CDR2 FYNNEI. The V end was cut by 6 bases, the J end by 4 bases, with 14 bases between. The CDR3 runs to 14 residues. CDR3 in amino acids: CASSLATGPDTQYF. The CDR3 DNA is TGTGCCAGCAGCCTGGCCACAGGCCCAGATACGCAGTATTTT.

This clone was seen a single time. The V call is TRBV7-9, the J call TRBJ1-2; D unresolved. CDR3 length: 12 residues. V lost 3 bases to trimming and J lost 3 bases, with 5 bases between them. Germline assignment: CDR1 SEHNR and CDR2 FQNEAQ (reference sequence). This chain's CDR3 is CASSFQDYGYTF. CDR3 bases: TGTGCCAGCAGCTTCCAGGACTATGGCTACACCTTC.

CDR3 sequence reads: CASSYFRTGSTEAFF. The CDR3 DNA follows: TGTGCCAGCAGCTACTTTCGGACAGGCAGCACTGAAGCTTTCTTT. This rearrangement joins TRBV7-2 to TRBJ1-1; 7 bases agree with TRBD1. Looked up from germline, CDR1 is SGHTA and CDR2 is FQGNSA. J was trimmed by 4 bases and V by 4 bases; bases with no gene match: 9. The CDR3 consists of 15 residues.

This chain connects TRBV7-2 to TRBJ2-7, with 7 bases that match TRBD1. The CDR3 is 15 residues long. V lost 1 base, J lost 8 bases, and 11 bases stayed unmatched. CDR1 is SGHTA and CDR2 is FQGNSA in the germline V gene. CDR3 residues: CASSLEGQIPTKQYF. The DNA of the CDR3 is TGTGCCAGCAGCTTAGAGGGACAGATACCTACGAAGCAGTACTTC.

The rearrangement uses TRBV6-1 and TRBJ1-6, with 7 bases aligning to TRBD1. Germline V gene data show CDR1 as MNHNS and CDR2 as SASEGT. The length of the CDR3 is 14 residues. V lost 4 bases to trimming and J lost 6 bases; unmatched junction nucleotides: 3. The CDR3 spells CASSGGQSNSPLHF. As DNA, the CDR3 is TGTGCCAGCAGTGGGGGACAGAGTAATTCACCCCTCCACTTT.

The J gene is TRBJ1-5, the V gene TRBV30; D gene uncertain. Trimming cost V 6 bases and J 6 bases, with 6 bases left between them. Germline V gene data show CDR1 as GTSNPN and CDR2 as SVGIG (reference sequence). CDR3 length: 10 amino acids. CDR3 residues: CACGVQPQHF. The CDR3 coding sequence is TGTGCCTGCGGGGTTCAGCCCCAGCATTTT.

V gene TRBV28 combines with J gene TRBJ2-3; a possible D gene is TRBD2 (6 bases). V was trimmed by 2 bases and J by 1 base, leaving 7 bases between them. CDR3 length equals 14 residues. CDR1 MDHEN and CDR2 SYDVKM come from the germline V gene. The CDR3 DNA sequence: TGTGCCAGCAGTTTAGGACTACGCACAGATACGCAGTATTTT. This sequence encodes CASSLGLRTDTQYF.

The J gene is TRBJ2-5, the V gene TRBV27; 7 nucleotides match TRBD1. The CDR3 consists of 13 residues. V was pared by 7 bases and J by 2 bases, with 4 bases of the junction left unmatched. Germline V CDR1 and CDR2: MNHEY, SMNVEV (reference sequence). CDR3 region: CASMPQGQETQYF. Written as DNA, the CDR3 is TGTGCCAGCATGCCACAGGGGCAAGAGACCCAGTACTTC.

The V and J genes are TRBV2 and TRBJ1-2, with D possibly TRBD1 on 6 matching bases. Looked up from germline, CDR1 is SNHLY and CDR2 is FYNNEI. The CDR3 is 14 residues long. The V end lost 4 bases, the J end lost 0 bases, and 9 bases lay between the germline ends. CDR3 region: CASSAQGTNYGYTF. The CDR3 DNA reads TGTGCCAGCAGTGCTCAGGGGACTAACTATGGCTACACCTTC.

V and J are TRBV10-2 and TRBJ2-3, with D maybe TRBD1 (6 bases). CDR3 length: 13 amino acids. Between the trimmed V and J ends, which lost 6 bases and 0 bases, there was a span of 7 bases. Germline values: CDR1 WSHSY, CDR2 SAAADI. The CDR3: CASRDRSTDTQYF. CDR3 DNA: TGCGCCAGCAGGGACAGAAGCACAGATACGCAGTATTTT.

This rearrangement joins TRBV29-1 to TRBJ1-1; 11 nucleotides agree with TRBD1. This CDR3 has 14 amino acids. Germline loops: CDR1 SQVTM, CDR2 ANQGSEA. Trimming at V came to 7 bases and at J to 4 bases, leaving 8 bases not matched to a gene. CDR3 coding DNA: TGCAGCGCCTCCGGGACAGGGGGTACCACTGAAGCTTTCTTT. It encodes CSASGTGGTTEAFF.

The chain couples TRBV28 to TRBJ2-1; tentative D call: TRBD1 (6 bases). This CDR3 is 19 amino acids long. The germline gives CDR1 MDHEN, CDR2 SYDVKM. With 2 bases removed from V and 9 bases from J, the gap between germline ends came to 29 bases. CDR3 amino acids: CASSLGLLVGQLPVGEQFF. For the CDR3, the DNA is TGTGCCAGCAGTTTAGGGCTCCTGGTGGGACAACTCCCGGTGGGTGAGCAGTTCTTC.

V gene TRBV20-1 combines with J gene TRBJ1-2, with 9 bases fitting TRBD1. CDR1 and CDR2 from the germline V gene are DFQATT and SNEGSKA (reference sequence). The CDR3 length is 11 residues. The ends lost 7 bases at V and 7 bases at J; junction bases unmatched: 4. The CDR3 spells CSDGQGTGYTF. CDR3 in DNA: TGCAGTGACGGACAGGGGACTGGCTACACCTTC.